The next 5 T cell receptor beta chains were all read from a single sample in a study of lymphopenia after photon versus proton radiotherapy. Some clones are missing from TCRdb's copy, which holds only in-frame ones; the method was immunoSEQ multiplex PCR. In the table there are 35,000 to 50,000 clones, approximately 90% of which are singletons. Sequences were derived from peripheral blood, sampled from a patient treated with photon-based radiotherapy. All receptors derive from a man aged 55 to 70 with cholangiocarcinoma.

The chain employs TRBV5-4 and TRBJ2-5; 7 bases map to TRBD2. Germline trimming cut 4 bases from V and 1 base from J; bases unmatched to any gene: 7. CDR3 length equals 15 residues. Per the germline V gene, CDR1 is SGHNT and CDR2 is YYREEE (reference sequence). For the CDR3, the DNA is TGTGCCAGCAGCATACAGCTAGCGGCCCAAGAGACCCAGTACTTC. This codes for CASSIQLAAQETQYF.

The CDR3, as DNA: TGTGCCAGTAGTATAATCGACAGTCCACCCTATAATTCACCCCTCCACTTT. Protein product: CASSIIDSPPYNSPLHF. The rearrangement uses TRBV19 and TRBJ1-6; D is perhaps TRBD1 (5 bases). Trimming removed 2 bases from V and 2 bases from J, with 13 bases in between. CDR3 length equals 17 residues. Germline assignment: CDR1 LNHDA and CDR2 SQIVND (reference sequence).

The genes are TRBV28 and TRBJ2-5; D possibly uses TRBD1 or TRBD2 (5 bases each). The germline gives CDR1 MDHEN, CDR2 SYDVKM. CDR3 length equals 12 residues. V was clipped by 7 bases and J by 5 bases, with 11 bases between them. This CDR3 reads CASTGPGETQYF. The CDR3 DNA is TGTGCCAGCACGGGGCCCGGGGAGACCCAGTACTTC.

This chain joins TRBV7-2 and TRBJ2-5; the D is unclear. CDR1 SGHTA and CDR2 FQGNSA come from the germline V gene. Trimming cost V 3 bases and J 2 bases, with 10 bases left between them. The CDR3 runs to 14 residues. CDR3 in amino acids: CASSFGPVQETQYF. CDR3 sequence (DNA): TGTGCCAGCAGCTTCGGCCCAGTACAAGAGACCCAGTACTTC.

This chain connects TRBV19 to TRBJ2-7; D is possibly TRBD1 (6 bases). Trimming stripped 1 base from V and 2 bases from J, with 15 bases between. CDR1 is LNHDA, CDR2 SQIVND, per germline (reference sequence). CDR3 length: 16 amino acids. CDR3 sequence: CASSIATTGIPYEQYF. DNA of the CDR3: TGTGCCAGTAGTATAGCTACAACAGGGATACCCTACGAGCAGTACTTC.